The text below deals with one T cell receptor beta chain. Its recognized antigen is unknown. It has no much larger one-base neighbor in the sample; base qualities were not kept. The cohort comprised approximately 700 healthy bone marrow donors. Cohort members were all nominally healthy when sampled, although unrecorded immune exposures were likely present. The donor tested CMV seropositive, placing the donor among the approximately 310 seropositive members of the cohort. A peripheral blood sample was collected from each donor, and TCR beta sequencing was performed on peripheral blood mononuclear cells. The Qiagen DNeasy Blood Extraction Kit was used to extract genomic DNA from the blood cell samples. This sample was included in a study of cytomegalovirus exposure and HLA in healthy donors (dated 2017 in TCRdb). General notes on the study: In an earlier analysis of about 560 of the donors, 250 to 350 Gb of sequence data and about 110 million unique TCR beta sequences from roughly 200 million T cells were reported. Roughly 300 gigabases of sequencing data and approximately 92 million unique TCR sequences made up an early release that covered roughly 670 HLA-typed donors. Of the roughly 420 genotyped donors, 81% were placed in the genetic ancestry cluster associated with self-reported Caucasian donors. The study aimed to test whether signatures of past pathogen exposure could be identified by cataloging public T cell receptors. The T cell repertoires of under 700 subjects were profiled by immunosequencing and related to cytomegalovirus serostatus. Along with the roughly 670-subject first cohort, a separate validation cohort of around 120 different subjects was used. The study combined high-throughput TCR immunosequencing, statistical association of individual TCRs with disease status, and machine learning to predict cytomegalovirus infection status. A later analysis re-examined previously published TCR beta repertoires from 610 or so donors and added high-resolution HLA genotyping to investigate patterns of TCR occurrence. In the later analysis, no new phenotypic data were used to find candidate immune exposures; instead, reliance was placed on TCR beta sequences and their occurrence across donors. In an earlier analysis of 587 of the donors, high-throughput TCR beta sequencing was used to judge whether each TCR beta V gene segment behaved as functional or pseudogenic. Donor age, sex, ethnicity and CMV serostatus were compiled alongside the repertoire data. In a later genetic analysis, genome-wide SNP genotypes for about three fifths of the roughly 670 donors were used, and that subset was treated as a discovery cohort. All discovery cohort repertoires had been generated on a single sequencing platform. Class I and class II HLA loci were covered by the typing at four-digit resolution. Typing coverage varied by locus: about 629-640 donors for A, B, C, DRB1 and DQB1; under 550 for DQA1; around 570 for DPA1; approximately 490 for DPB1. A handful of DR-DQ haplotypes were handled as single units for association and clustering because linkage in the cohort was strong. On average, roughly 200,000 unique TCR beta nucleotide sequences were sequenced per donor among more than 350 genotyped donors of the cohort, with about 17% of those sequences being non-productive.

Overall study results and their limits: Broadly in line with IMGT annotations, most TCR beta V segments showed up in productive rearrangements about 87% or about 30% of the time in an earlier analysis of a few hundred of the donors. Because some donors lacked HLA typing at each locus, the association tests relied only on the typed subset. CMV serostatus was the only immune exposure information available for the cohort. Because counts were too low, some 17 rarely observed V segments, including chromosome 9 orphons, were left out of the earlier analysis of several hundred of the donors. In the study, about 150 TCR beta chains were listed as associated with cytomegalovirus. Roughly uniform sequencing depth across donors was assumed in presence/absence analyses, although this assumption may not hold. In this cohort, only TCR beta chains were sequenced, and detectable features were limited by the absence of alpha or paired-chain data. According to the authors, the approach could potentially be generalized to other disease states and immunological phenotypes. V-gene and J-gene trimming of TCR beta chains was associated with a missense DCLRE1C variant in a later genetic analysis, and the association was replicated in an independent cohort. A later genetic analysis reported fewer N-insertions in productive TCRs among donors in an Asian-associated ancestry cluster than the roughly 620-donor mean. In a later analysis, the rate of TCR association differed among HLA loci, with DRB1 alleles having the most associated TCRs and HLA-C alleles having the fewest. Linkage disequilibrium might explain the correlated functional status among segregating V segments, but an unknown experimental factor could not be ruled out. A later analysis found that most CMV-associated TCR beta chains appeared HLA-restricted, with HLA associations seemingly driven largely by CMV exposure. A later analysis associated 17,000 or so TCR beta sequences with specific HLA alleles at a false discovery rate of 0.05. A further reported finding was that TCR beta sequences accurately predicted the HLA-A and HLA-B alleles for most subjects in the first cohort. A later analysis found that HLA-associated TCR beta chains were more clonally expanded and had lower generation probabilities than equally common non-associated chains. A cluster of highly shared sequence variants was judged likely to represent a technical artifact of the sequencing pipeline. Several of the top co-occurrence clusters appeared to be linked to parvovirus B19, influenza, CMV and Epstein-Barr virus, according to a later analysis. In both the original and validation cohorts, the classifier was reported to diagnose cytomegalovirus status with high specificity and sensitivity. Most TCR sequences were seen in very few donors, while some public TCRs were found in many individuals. When HLA alleles, especially DR and DQ, strongly co-occurred, TCR associations were difficult to assign to individual alleles. In vitro tests confirmed that a few of the cytomegalovirus-associated TCR beta chains recognize cytomegalovirus antigens.

Libraries were made using the immunoSEQ multiplex PCR assay. For the multiplex PCR, a mixture combining 60 forward primers for TCR Vbeta segments and 13 reverse primers for TCR Jbeta segments was used. The CDR3 region of rearranged TCR beta genes was amplified from genomic DNA by a multiplex PCR assay. On the Illumina HiSeq System, the amplified TCR beta libraries were sequenced as 87-base-pair reads. Processing in the source paper ran as follows. In a later analysis, tens of millions of unique TCR beta chains were counted across the approximately 640 repertoires, and approximately 9.9 million of these chains were shared by at least two donors. Raw reads were error-corrected and collapsed into unique sequences with a nearest-neighbor algorithm that merged closely related sequences to remove PCR and sequencing errors. Alignment of CDR3 sequences to IMGT reference sequences was used to assign V, D and J gene segments. For a sequence to be retained, at least a six-nucleotide match to both a V gene segment and a J gene segment was required. Rearrangements were called productive when the CDR3 lacked stop codons and stayed in frame with V and J; all others were non-productive. Following IMGT convention, CDR3 was defined as the stretch from the second conserved V-encoded cysteine to the conserved J-encoded phenylalanine. In an earlier analysis of around 600 of the donors, sequences lacking an unambiguous match to a single V gene segment were excluded. In an earlier analysis of a few hundred of the donors, V segments were called functional above 56.7% productive rearrangements and were called segregating when the between-donor standard deviation exceeded 5%. To diagnose cytomegalovirus status from the catalog of TCR beta chain sequences, a statistical classification framework was built. V and J gene assignment, in a later analysis, came from comparing TCR nucleotide sequences with IMGT/GENE-DB human TR gene sequences. A later analysis assigned CDR3 sequences and most-parsimonious VDJ recombination scenarios with the TCRdist pipeline. A later analysis defined each TCR beta chain by its CDR3 amino acid sequence plus V-gene family, and excluded reads lacking a unique V-gene family. As a way to deal with suspected cross-contamination and a sequencing artifact, a later analysis dropped over 550 nucleotide sequences that were highly shared and had low generation probability. A later analysis calculated a clonal expansion index for each public chain from normalized within-repertoire ranks of inferred template counts. Generation probabilities in a later analysis came from a VDJ recombination model fitted to out-of-frame rearrangements, and those results were checked against IGoR. A later analysis scored TCR-TCR, TCR-HLA and TCR-CMV co-occurrence with hypergeometric tests, applying a repertoire-size bias correction to TCR pairs. A later analysis estimated false discovery rates by permuting HLA or CMV assignments 20 times. A later analysis grouped co-occurring TCRs with DBSCAN, adding TCRdist sequence similarity when clustering within HLA-allele-positive subsets. Co-occurrence clustering excluded repertoires with fewer than 30,000 or more than 120,000 public chains, plus five with anomalous nucleotide sharing. TCRdb obtained this table from immuneACCESS and retained in-frame rearrangements with V and J assigned. These tables miss some clones; where compared with another copy, unresolved V genes account for less than half of the shortfall, and the remainder is unexplained. The V and J calls and clone size were taken over from that table, and D and trimming were inferred from the DNA. A total of about 130,000 clones appear in this sample, around four fifths of them only once. 20% of the sample goes to the ten largest clones.

This TCR was recovered from a man between 18 and 29 years old in good health and CMV-seropositive. What was sequenced was PBMCs.

The base sequence is TGTGCCTCCTGGCGGGGTAATGAGCAGTTCTTC. It specifies CASWRGNEQFF. The sequence links TRBV2 to TRBJ2-1, and the D gene may be TRBD2, 6 bases matching. The trim is 11 bases for V and 7 bases for J, with a gap of 12 bases between the germline ends. The CDR3, cysteine through phenylalanine, is 11 amino acids long. Here the CDR3 DNA is all that survives: 33 bases in frame from base 1. CDR1 and CDR2 are drawn from the germline V gene: SNHLY, FYNNEI.